These T cell receptor beta chains were read from a single sample in a study of T-cell reconstitution after alpha-beta-depleted transplantation in children. TCRdb recomputed calls from the PCR reads with MiXCR, one row per CDR3 protein. The repertoire has approximately 400,000 distinct CDR3 sequences, 9.5% to 13% of them found once; the top ten carry roughly 5.1%. The sample was PBMCs from the stem cell graft donor, taken from the stem cell graft. These TCRs come from a human donor who donated a stem cell graft to a child with acute myeloid leukemia. Each CDR3 is given with its conserved first and last residue. D genes are given only for firm matches. Rows give clone size only sometimes, using once, few, many, or a class for an expanded clone.

TRBV10-3	.	TRBJ1-2	.	TGTGCCATCACCTCCAGGGGCCTTAACTATGGCTACACCTTC	CAITSRGLNYGYTF
TRBV5-1	.	TRBJ2-3	few	TGCGCCAGCAGCTTGTTAGGAGCAGATACGCAGTATTTT	CASSLLGADTQYF
TRBV30	.	TRBJ2-1	few	TGTGCCTGGAGTGAGGGGGAGGGCCCCCTCTACAATGAGCAGTTCTTC	CAWSEGEGPLYNEQFF
TRBV20-1	.	TRBJ1-1	few	TGCAGTGCTAGAGATCCGGGGAGCACTGAAGCTTTCTTT	CSARDPGSTEAFF
TRBV29-1	TRBD1	TRBJ2-7	few	TGCAGCGTTGTGAAGGGGGCTCAAGAGCAGTACTTC	CSVVKGAQEQYF
TRBV6-1	.	TRBJ1-5	.	TGTGCCAGCAGCCCCGTAGGGACTCGTAGCAATCAGCCCCAGCATTTT	CASSPVGTRSNQPQHF
TRBV6-5	.	TRBJ1-1	.	TGTGCCAGCAGTTACTCAACGGTGAACACTGAAGCTTTCTTT	CASSYSTVNTEAFF
TRBV6-2/TRBV6-3	.	TRBJ2-7	.	TGTGCCAGCAGTTACCTTTGGACAGATTCCTACGAGCAGTACTTC	CASSYLWTDSYEQYF
TRBV7-2	.	TRBJ2-5	few	TGTGCCAGCAGCTTATCGATCTCTACTATCTTCCAAGAGACCCAGTACTTC	CASSLSISTIFQETQYF
TRBV3-1	.	TRBJ2-2	many	TGTGCCAGCAGCCAAATGAGGGGAGCCGGGGAGCTGTTTTTT	CASSQMRGAGELFF
TRBV7-2	.	TRBJ2-1	.	TGTGCCAGCAGCTTATATGAGGGGAATGAGCAGTTCTTC	CASSLYEGNEQFF
TRBV27	.	TRBJ1-5	.	TGTGCCAGCAGTTTATCTTCGTTTCAGCCCCAGCATTTT	CASSLSSFQPQHF
TRBV11-2	.	TRBJ1-4	.	TGTGCCAGCAGCTCAACAGACCCGGGATCTGAAAAACTGTTTTTT	CASSSTDPGSEKLFF
TRBV7-2	TRBD1	TRBJ1-2	many	TGTGCCAGCAGCTCGTCCGGGACAGGGGGCTATGGCTACACCTTC	CASSSSGTGGYGYTF
TRBV5-1	TRBD1	TRBJ1-3	many	TGCGCCAGCAGCTTCGATCCGGACAGGGAACAGTCTGAAAACACCATATATTTT	CASSFDPDREQSENTIYF
TRBV7-2	.	TRBJ2-1	.	TGTGCCAGCAGCCGGACACCCAGTGAGCAGTTCTTC	CASSRTPSEQFF
TRBV4-3	.	TRBJ1-2	few	TGCGCCAGCAGCCAAGATGTGTCGCCTGGCTACACCTTC	CASSQDVSPGYTF
TRBV20-1	.	TRBJ2-3	few	TGCAGTGCTAGGTTCATAGACACAGATACGCAGTATTTT	CSARFIDTDTQYF
TRBV4-3	.	TRBJ1-1	few	TGCGCCAGCAGCCAAGGCGGTGAGGGTAACACTGAAGCTTTCTTT	CASSQGGEGNTEAFF
TRBV6-1	TRBD1	TRBJ2-5	few	TGTGCCAGCAGACCCGGGGTAGCAGGGGGCGGCACCCCCCAGTACTTC	CASRPGVAGGGTPQYF
TRBV5-1	TRBD1	TRBJ2-2	few	TGCGCCAGCAGCCCACGGACAGGGGCTCCCGGGGAGCTGTTTTTT	CASSPRTGAPGELFF
TRBV4-1	.	TRBJ1-2	.	TGCGCCAGCAACCGAGCAGGGGCGCTCTATGGCTACACCTTC	CASNRAGALYGYTF
TRBV12-3/TRBV12-4	TRBD2	TRBJ2-1	few	TGTGCCAGCAGGTCTAGCGGGAGATCCTACAATGAGCAGTTCTTC	CASRSSGRSYNEQFF
TRBV5-4	TRBD2	TRBJ2-1	few	TGTGCCAGCAGCGGACGCGGGGGAGGAACCTACAATGAGCAGTTCTTC	CASSGRGGGTYNEQFF
TRBV11-2	.	TRBJ2-5	few	TGTGCCAGCAGCTTAGGTCCTCGAAGGGGAGAGACCCAGTACTTC	CASSLGPRRGETQYF
TRBV6-1	.	TRBJ2-3	few	TGTGCCAGCACCCCCTCGGCGGAGGTTCCGAACACAGATACGCAGTATTTT	CASTPSAEVPNTDTQYF
TRBV6-5	.	TRBJ2-2	few	TGTGCCAGCAGTTACTATCCTACTAGCGGGGAGCTGTTTTTT	CASSYYPTSGELFF
TRBV20-1	.	TRBJ2-7	many	TGCAGTGCTGGGAAGACAGTCTCCTACGAGCAGTACTTC	CSAGKTVSYEQYF
TRBV4-3	.	TRBJ2-3	few	TGCGCCAGCAGCCAGGCCCGGGCAGATACGCAGTATTTT	CASSQARADTQYF
TRBV5-1	.	TRBJ2-3	many	TGCGCCAGCAGCTTGGGAGGGCGGAACACAGATACGCAGTATTTT	CASSLGGRNTDTQYF